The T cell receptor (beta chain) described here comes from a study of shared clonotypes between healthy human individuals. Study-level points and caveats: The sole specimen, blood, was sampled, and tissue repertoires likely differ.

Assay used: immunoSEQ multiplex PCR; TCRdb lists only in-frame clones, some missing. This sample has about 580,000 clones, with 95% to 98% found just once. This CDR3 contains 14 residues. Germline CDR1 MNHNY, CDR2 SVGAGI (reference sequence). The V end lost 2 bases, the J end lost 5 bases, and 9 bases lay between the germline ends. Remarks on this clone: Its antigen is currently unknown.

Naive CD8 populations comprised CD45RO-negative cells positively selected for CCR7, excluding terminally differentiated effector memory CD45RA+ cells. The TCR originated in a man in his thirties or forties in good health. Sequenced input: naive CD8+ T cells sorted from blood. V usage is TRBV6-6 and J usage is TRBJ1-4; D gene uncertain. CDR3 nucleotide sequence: TGTGCCAGCAGTTACGAGACGGAAAATGAAAAACTGTTTTTT. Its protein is CASSYETENEKLFF.